This TCR beta chain came from a study of blood T cell repertoires in COVID-19 (dated by TCRdb to 2018 to 2021). About the full investigation: Samples from collaborators originated in the United States, Italy and Spain and spanned both the acute and convalescent phases of COVID-19. Where HLA class I and class II types were available, the types were taken from metadata supplied by the sample provider, not from assay-based typing. The material from the prospective study consisted of cDNA or gDNA derived from T cells, B-cell-depleted T cells, or PBMCs. The repertoires were released in a freely available public database meant as a resource for research on the immune response to SARS-CoV-2. Samples were obtained from the ongoing ImmuneRACE study (first 160 participants) and from roughly 1,300 subjects provided by 6 global collaborators. Deeply sampled blood TCRbeta repertoires from subjects exposed to, actively infected with, or recovered from COVID-19 were included in the dataset. The sample metadata nearly always contained a de-identified subject ID, COVID-19 status, age in years and sex. The paper as a whole reports these results and caveats: The quantity of clinical and demographic metadata differed by source and by participant and was supplied without curation.

TCRbeta CDR3 regions were amplified from genomic DNA by means of the immunoSEQ Assay, a bias-controlled multiplex PCR. The paper's data handling went like this. Nucleated cell counts per sample were estimated from amplification of reference gene primers within the assay. Sequence reads were collapsed and filtered to measure the absolute abundance of every unique TCRbeta CDR3 rearrangement. For each sample, productive Simpson clonality was calculated as the square root of Simpson's diversity index over productive rearrangements. TCRdb took this table from immuneACCESS and kept in-frame rearrangements with V and J called. Such tables lack part of the clones; where checked against another copy, unresolved V genes explain under half of the gap, and the rest is unexplained. The V and J calls and the clone size are those of that table, but D and trimming were determined from the DNA. The sample table contains about 24,000 clones; only one count was recorded for about 90% of them. Over 25% of the sample is taken by the ten largest.

Remarks on this clone: The specificity of this receptor is unknown. There are no base qualities to consult, and no much larger clone falls within one base.

Reading from cysteine to phenylalanine, the CDR3 counts 15 amino acids. The only DNA kept is the CDR3, 45 bases in frame from the first base. CDR1 and CDR2 are read off the germline V gene as MGHRA and YSYEKL. Trimming takes 4 bases off V and 2 bases off J; junction bases not matched to a gene: 6. The collaborating institutions used their own protocols to collect whole blood in K2EDTA tubes. For TCRbeta analysis, collaborator samples were shipped as frozen whole blood, as isolated PBMCs, or as DNA extracted from either sample type. The source material was peripheral blood. The rearranged segments are TRBV4-1 and TRBJ2-3; TRBD2 fits 7 bases in the junction. This TCR derives from a man between 65 and 79 years old with active COVID-19. The CDR3 has the sequence CASSPRDYPTDTQYF. Here is the DNA: TGCGCCAGCAGCCCCCGGGACTACCCCACAGATACGCAGTATTTT.